The entry below describes one T cell receptor beta chain. The table came from immunoSEQ multiplex PCR; TCRdb's copy has only in-frame clones and leaves some out. Of about 210,000 clones listed, about 90% are singletons. This entry belongs to a study of blood T cell repertoires in COVID-19. Looked up from germline, CDR1 is MGHRA and CDR2 is YSYEKL. V dropped 2 bases and J dropped 4; count of bases not matched to a gene: 3. The CDR3 extends over 14 amino acids. Source material: peripheral blood. This clonotype was obtained from a man younger than 35 with active or convalescent COVID-19. The chain carries TRBV4-1 and TRBJ2-7; 9 bases line up with TRBD1. CDR3 in amino acids: CASSQTGGEYEQYF. CDR3 coding DNA: TGCGCCAGCAGCCAAACAGGGGGCGAATACGAGCAGTACTTC.